This T cell receptor beta chain is drawn from a study of pediatric ulcerative colitis. Study-level background: Most patients had pancolitis, and two had left-sided colitis. Broader study findings: Rectal repertoires separated controls, mild-moderate and acute severe colitis. Two patients' blood samples yielded substantially fewer templates. Rectal pinch biopsies may have included blood-derived T cells, especially in patients with overt colitis.

The V gene lost 2 bases and the J gene lost 6 bases, with 14 bases spanning the gap. In germline, CDR1 is SQVTM, CDR2 ANQGSEA. The CDR3 is made up of 13 amino acids. Comments on this clone: Its target is not known.

During colonoscopy, one to two rectal pinch biopsies were collected. Sequencing used immunoSEQ multiplex PCR; TCRdb keeps in-frame clones, though not all of them. The table records 23,000 or so clones, roughly 70% of them present only once. This clonotype was obtained from a boy aged 5-17 years with severe ulcerative colitis. Specimen: gut tissue. This chain links TRBV29-1 with TRBJ2-7; D remains ambiguous. Here the CDR3 reads CSVEPVKKGEQYF. The DNA of the CDR3 is TGCAGCGTTGAACCGGTCAAAAAGGGCGAGCAGTACTTC.